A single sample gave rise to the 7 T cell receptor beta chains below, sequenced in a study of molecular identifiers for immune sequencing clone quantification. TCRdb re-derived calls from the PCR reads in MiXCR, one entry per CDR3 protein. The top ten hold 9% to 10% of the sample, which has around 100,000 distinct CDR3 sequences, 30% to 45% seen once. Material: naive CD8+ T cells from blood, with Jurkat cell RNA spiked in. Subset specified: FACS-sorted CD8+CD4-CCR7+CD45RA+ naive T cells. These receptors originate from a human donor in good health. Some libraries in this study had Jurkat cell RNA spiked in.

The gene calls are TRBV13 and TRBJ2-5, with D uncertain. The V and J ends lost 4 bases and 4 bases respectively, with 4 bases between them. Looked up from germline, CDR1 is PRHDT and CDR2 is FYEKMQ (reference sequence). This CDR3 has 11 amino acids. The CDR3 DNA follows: TGTGCCAGCAGCTGGATAGAGACCCAGTACTTC. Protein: CASSWIETQYF.

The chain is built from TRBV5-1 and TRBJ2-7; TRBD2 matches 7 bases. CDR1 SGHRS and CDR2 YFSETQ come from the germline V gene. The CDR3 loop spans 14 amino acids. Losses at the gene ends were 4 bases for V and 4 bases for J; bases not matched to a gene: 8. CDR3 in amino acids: CASSAVGGAYEQYF. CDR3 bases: TGCGCCAGCAGCGCCGTGGGAGGGGCATACGAGCAGTACTTC.

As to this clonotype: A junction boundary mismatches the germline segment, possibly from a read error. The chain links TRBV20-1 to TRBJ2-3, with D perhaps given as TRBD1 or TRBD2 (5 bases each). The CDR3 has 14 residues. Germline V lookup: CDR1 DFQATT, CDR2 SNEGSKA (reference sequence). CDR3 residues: CCARDWQGPDSQYF. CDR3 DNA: TGCTGTGCTAGAGATTGGCAGGGACCAGACTCGCAGTATTTT.

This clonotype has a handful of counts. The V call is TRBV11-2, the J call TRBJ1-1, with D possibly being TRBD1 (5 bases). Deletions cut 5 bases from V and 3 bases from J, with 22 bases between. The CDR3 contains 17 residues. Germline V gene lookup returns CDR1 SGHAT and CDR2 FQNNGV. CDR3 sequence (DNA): TGTGCCAGCAGCATCGAAATTAGCGGTCGGGGCTACACTGAAGCTTTCTTT. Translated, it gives CASSIEISGRGYTEAFF.

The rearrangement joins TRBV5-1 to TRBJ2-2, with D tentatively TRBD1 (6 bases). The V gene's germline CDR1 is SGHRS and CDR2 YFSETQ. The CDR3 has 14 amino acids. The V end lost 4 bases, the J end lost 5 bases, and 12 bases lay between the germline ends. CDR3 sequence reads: CASSRGQLTGELFF. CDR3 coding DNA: TGCGCCAGCAGCCGCGGACAGCTAACCGGGGAGCTGTTTTTT.

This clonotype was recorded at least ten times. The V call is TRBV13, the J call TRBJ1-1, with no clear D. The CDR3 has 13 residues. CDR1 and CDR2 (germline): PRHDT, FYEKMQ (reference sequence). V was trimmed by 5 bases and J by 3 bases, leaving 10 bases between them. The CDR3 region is CASSRPYDTEAFF. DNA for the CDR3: TGTGCCAGCAGCCGCCCCTACGACACTGAAGCTTTCTTT.

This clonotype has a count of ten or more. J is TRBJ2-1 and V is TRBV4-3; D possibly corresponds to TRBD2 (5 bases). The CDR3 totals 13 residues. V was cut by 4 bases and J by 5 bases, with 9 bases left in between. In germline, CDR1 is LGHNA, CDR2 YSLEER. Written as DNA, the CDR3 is TGCGCCAGCAGCCCCGCGAGGGACAATGAGCAGTTCTTC. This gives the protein CASSPARDNEQFF.